The 29 T cell receptor beta chains below were found in one sample sequenced in a study of graft-versus-host responses after intestinal transplantation. Time point noted: postoperative day 105 after intestinal transplantation (dayNNNN = postoperative day). TCRdb's copy holds only in-frame clones and misses some; the assay was immunoSEQ multiplex PCR. The data hold 12,000 or so clones, with approximately 90% observed a single time. The sample was PBMCs, taken 105 days after intestinal transplantation. The source of these receptors is a human patient who received an intestinal transplant, so some T cells may come from the graft donor.

This chain links TRBV4-1 with TRBJ1-2; TRBD1 is a possible D gene (5 bases). Per germline, CDR1 MGHRA and CDR2 YSYEKL. V lost 2 bases, J lost 6 bases, and 13 bases lay in between. This CDR3 comprises 14 residues. CDR3 coding DNA: TGCGCCAGCAGCCAATACCGGGACTACCATGGCTACACCTTC. Protein product: CASSQYRDYHGYTF.

The rearrangement joins TRBV5-5 to TRBJ1-2, with unresolved D. The CDR3 is made up of 13 amino acids. CDR1 and CDR2 from the germline V gene are SGHKS and YYEKEE (reference sequence). V was clipped by 2 bases and J by 2 bases, with 7 bases between them. CDR3 region: CASSLRRNYGYTF. The CDR3 DNA sequence: TGTGCCAGCAGCTTAAGACGGAACTATGGCTACACCTTC. The complete variable domain, with remaining parts taken from reference TRBV5-5 and TRBJ1-2, reads DAGVTQSPTHLIKTRGQQVTLRCSPISGHKSVSWYQQVLGQGPQFIFQYYEKEERGRGNFPDRFSARQFPNYSSELNVNALLLGDSALYLCASSLRRNYGYTFGSGTRLTVV.

The V gene is TRBV7-9, the J gene TRBJ2-7; TRBD1 matches at 7 bases. The germline V gene encodes CDR1 SEHNR and CDR2 FQNEAQ (reference sequence). V dropped 4 bases and J dropped 1; count of bases not matched to a gene: 10. This CDR3 region has 16 residues. CDR3 coding DNA: TGTGCCAGCAGCTCCCCCTTAGACAGGGATTCCTACGAGCAGTACTTC. It specifies CASSSPLDRDSYEQYF.

This clone appeared a single time. The chain joins TRBV19 to TRBJ1-3; unclear D gene. Trimming removed 7 bases at V and 0 bases at J, with 16 bases between. Germline CDR1 LNHDA, CDR2 SQIVND (reference sequence). The CDR3 spans 16 residues. The CDR3, as DNA: TGTGCCAGTAACCAACAGAGGGAGAGCTCTGGAAACACCATATATTTT. Its protein product is CASNQQRESSGNTIYF.

Note on this clone: Likely a read error: the CDR3 ends without its conserved phenylalanine or tryptophan. Because the CDR3's place on the DNA is in doubt, the DNA is left out and the CDR3 is given as listed by TCRdb. The chain uses TRBV7-3 and TRBJ1-2; TRBD1, the table's D call, was not compared with the DNA. In germline, CDR1 is SGHTA, CDR2 FQGTGA. The CDR3 numbers 18 amino acids, ends counted. This CDR3 reads CASSSQILPPISQILPPI.

The chain couples TRBV4-2 to TRBJ2-7; unclear D gene. This CDR3 spans 14 amino acids. Per germline, CDR1 LGHNA and CDR2 YNFKEQ. V was shortened by 0 bases and J by 6 bases, with 12 bases between the two germline ends. The CDR3 here is CASSQDRRWGEQYF. As DNA, the CDR3 is TGTGCCAGCAGCCAAGACAGACGTTGGGGCGAGCAGTACTTC.

The chain carries TRBV7-9 and TRBJ2-3; no definite D call. The CDR3 length is 12 residues. V lost 1 base and J lost 3, with 2 bases in between. Germline V gene lookup returns CDR1 SEHNR and CDR2 FQNEAQ (reference sequence). This CDR3 reads CASSLGTDTQYF. DNA for the CDR3: TGTGCCAGCAGCTTAGGGACAGATACGCAGTATTTT.

This chain links TRBV27 with TRBJ2-1; 7 bases agree with TRBD2. V was clipped by 0 bases and J by 3 bases; unmatched bases: 5. The CDR3 length is 16 residues. The germline V gene encodes CDR1 MNHEY and CDR2 SMNVEV (reference sequence). The CDR3 loop is CASSLSSGEIYNEQFF. CDR3 DNA sequence: TGTGCCAGCAGTTTATCGAGCGGGGAGATCTACAATGAGCAGTTCTTC.

The rearrangement uses TRBV6-1 and TRBJ2-3; TRBD1 might be the D (6 bases). CDR3 length equals 15 residues. V was shortened by 0 bases and J by 5 bases, with 12 bases between the two germline ends. Germline V gives CDR1 MNHNS, CDR2 SASEGT. CDR3 loop: CASSEARGFGDTQYF. The CDR3 DNA reads TGTGCCAGCAGTGAAGCAAGGGGGTTCGGAGATACGCAGTATTTT.

The chain couples TRBV27 to TRBJ1-2; 10 positions agree with TRBD1. The germline CDR1 and CDR2 sequences are MNHEY and SMNVEV (reference sequence). This CDR3 is 14 amino acids long. The V gene end was trimmed by 5 bases and the J gene end by 8 bases; junction bases not matched to a gene: 8. The CDR3 here is CASSPSTGGVGYTF. The DNA of the CDR3 is TGTGCCAGCAGTCCATCGACAGGGGGCGTGGGCTACACCTTC.

Notes on this clone: Different DNA sequences within this sample yield the same CDR3. The chain recombines TRBV9 with TRBJ2-5; the D is unclear. The germline CDR1 and CDR2 sequences are SGDLS and YYNGEE. CDR3 size: 10 residues. V dropped 8 bases and J dropped 4 bases, with 6 bases sitting between them. DNA of the CDR3: TGTGCCAGTGGCGGAGAGACCCAGTACTTC. Translated: CASGGETQYF.

The chain is built from TRBV2 and TRBJ2-2; tentatively, D is TRBD1 or TRBD2 (5 bases each). The CDR3 sequence is 14 residues long. Trimming cost V 5 bases and J 3 bases, with 10 bases left between them. Germline V CDR1 and CDR2: SNHLY, FYNNEI. The CDR3 bases are TGTGCCAGCAGTTACGTGGGGGACACCGGGGAGCTGTTTTTT. Its protein is CASSYVGDTGELFF.

This chain connects TRBV4-1 to TRBJ1-1; 8 positions agree with TRBD1. Per germline, CDR1 MGHRA and CDR2 YSYEKL. Trimming removed 0 bases from V and 5 bases from J; junction bases left unmatched: 5. This CDR3 contains 15 residues. Here the CDR3 reads CASSQDLQGVTEAFF. Here the CDR3 DNA reads TGCGCCAGCAGCCAAGATTTACAGGGGGTTACTGAAGCTTTCTTT.

The sample holds a few counts of this clone. For the CDR3, the DNA is TGCGCCAGCAGCCAAGAACCCCTCCTAGCGCCAAAAGGGGGCGATGAGCAGTTCTTC. It yields the protein CASSQEPLLAPKGGDEQFF. The genes are TRBV4-1 and TRBJ2-1; TRBD1 is a possible D gene (7 bases). V dropped 0 bases and J dropped 8 bases, with 26 bases sitting between them. Germline V gene sequence: CDR1 MGHRA, CDR2 YSYEKL. CDR3 length: 19 residues.

The V gene is TRBV6-5, the J gene TRBJ1-5; 7 bases are a match to TRBD1. The CDR3 spans 15 residues. Germline V gives CDR1 MNHEY, CDR2 SVGAGI. After removal of 4 bases from V and 5 bases from J, the junction contained 8 bases not matched to a gene. The CDR3 DNA reads TGTGCCAGCAGTTCCACAGGGGACGGGGATCAGCCCCAGCATTTT. Residues: CASSSTGDGDQPQHF.

The chain couples TRBV6-5 to TRBJ2-3; unclear D gene. This CDR3 region has 14 residues. V gave up 3 bases and J gave up 13 bases, with 20 bases separating them. CDR1 is MNHEY and CDR2 is SVGAGI in the germline V gene. CDR3 sequence reads: CASSYSQGPIAKYF. The CDR3 DNA is TGTGCCAGCAGTTATTCTCAAGGACCCATAGCCAAGTATTTT.

The gene calls are TRBV7-9 and TRBJ1-1, with D possibly matching TRBD1 (6 bases). CDR1 and CDR2 from the germline V gene are SEHNR and FQNEAQ (reference sequence). The length of the CDR3 is 15 residues. The germline V and J ends were trimmed by 3 bases and 4 bases, with 15 bases remaining between them. The chain's CDR3 is CASSFIGAGVTEAFF. CDR3 bases: TGTGCCAGCAGCTTCATCGGAGCAGGGGTCACTGAAGCTTTCTTT.

J is TRBJ2-3 and V is TRBV19, with 14 bases fitting TRBD2. The CDR3 is 17 amino acids. V shed 4 bases and J 3 bases; nucleotides not matched to a gene: 6. CDR1 is LNHDA and CDR2 is SQIVND in the germline V gene (reference sequence). The CDR3 nucleotides read TGTGCCAGTAGTAGGACTAGCGGGAGGAGAAGGACAGATACGCAGTATTTT. It specifies CASSRTSGRRRTDTQYF.

This clone was observed once. The DNA of the CDR3 is TGTGCCAGCAGCTTGTCTATAGGGGGCCCAAAGACCCAGTACTTC. It codes for CASSLSIGGPKTQYF. The chain carries TRBV5-6 and TRBJ2-5, with 7 nucleotides matching TRBD1. Germline V gene sequence: CDR1 SGHDT, CDR2 YYEEEE. The CDR3 has 15 amino acids. Losses at the gene ends were 1 base for V and 6 bases for J; bases not matched to a gene: 9. Drawing the rest from reference TRBV5-6 and TRBJ2-5, the complete variable domain is DAGVTQSPTHLIKTRGQQVTLRCSPKSGHDTVSWYQQALGQGPQFIFQYYEEEERQRGNFPDRFSGHQFPNYSSELNVNALLLGDSALYLCASSLSIGGPKTQYFGPGTRLLVL.

The gene calls are TRBV10-3 and TRBJ1-1; possible D gene TRBD1, 6 bases. Germline lookup yields CDR1 ENHRY and CDR2 SYGVKD. The germline V and J ends were trimmed by 6 bases and 1 base, with 18 bases remaining between them. CDR3 size: 16 residues. The CDR3 nucleotides are TGTGCCATCAGGGGGGAGCTACGACAGGCGAACACTGAAGCTTTCTTT. Protein: CAIRGELRQANTEAFF.

The chain recombines TRBV7-3 with TRBJ2-1; TRBD2 aligns across 14 bases. CDR1 and CDR2 (germline): SGHTA, FQGTGA. The CDR3 is made up of 15 amino acids. The ends lost 2 bases at V and 6 bases at J; junction bases unmatched: 0. CDR3 nucleotide sequence: TGTGCCAGCAGCTTAGGACTAGCGGGGGGCAATGAGCAGTTCTTC. This sequence encodes CASSLGLAGGNEQFF. The variable domain in full, completed from reference TRBV7-3 and TRBJ2-1, reads GAGVSQTPSNKVTEKGKYVELRCDPISGHTALYWYRQSLGQGPEFLIYFQGTGAADDSGLPNDRFFAVRPEGSVSTLKIQRTERGDSAVYLCASSLGLAGGNEQFFGPGTRLTVL.

The DNA of the CDR3 is TGTGCCAGCAGTTACGAAGGGGGGAGCAATCAGCCCCAGCATTTT. This codes for CASSYEGGSNQPQHF. V is TRBV6-5 and J is TRBJ1-5; perhaps TRBD1 as D (6 bases). The CDR3 runs to 15 residues. CDR1 is MNHEY and CDR2 is SVGAGI in the germline V gene. Trimming removed 2 bases at V and 1 base at J, with 9 bases between.

The V and J genes are TRBV5-6 and TRBJ2-7; unclear D gene. CDR3 length equals 14 residues. V lost 2 bases to trimming and J lost 3 bases, with 12 bases between them. The germline V gene has CDR1 SGHDT and CDR2 YYEEEE. As DNA, the CDR3 is TGTGCCAGCAGCTTCAGAAGTGATGGCTACGAGCAGTACTTC. Its protein product is CASSFRSDGYEQYF.

This clone occurred a few times. V usage is TRBV18 and J usage is TRBJ1-3; no clear D gene. CDR1 KGHSH and CDR2 LQKENI come from the germline V gene. CDR3 length: 16 amino acids. Trimming stripped 5 bases from V and 1 base from J, with 15 bases between. CDR3 in DNA: TGTGCCAGCTCAGATTCGGGGAGTCGGTCTGGAAACACCATATATTTT. It specifies CASSDSGSRSGNTIYF.

This clone has a handful of counts. The chain couples TRBV6-6 to TRBJ1-4; possibly TRBD1 for D (5 bases). V was clipped by 2 bases and J by 4 bases, with 11 bases between them. CDR3 length: 15 residues. Per germline, CDR1 MNHNY and CDR2 SVGAGI (reference sequence). The CDR3 nucleotides are TGTGCCAGCAGTTACGGGGGGGGGATTAATGAAAAACTGTTTTTT. Residues: CASSYGGGINEKLFF.

The chain employs TRBV7-9 and TRBJ2-5, with TRBD2 matching 14 bases. V lost 4 bases to trimming and J lost 5 bases; unmatched junction nucleotides: 6. Germline CDR1 SEHNR, CDR2 FQNEAQ (reference sequence). The CDR3 length is 16 residues. This CDR3 is CASSSQTSGGAETQYF. CDR3 DNA sequence: TGTGCCAGCAGCTCTCAGACTAGCGGGGGGGCTGAGACCCAGTACTTC. Together with reference TRBV7-9 and TRBJ2-5, the CDR3 gives the full variable domain: DTGVSQNPRHKITKRGQNVTFRCDPISEHNRLYWYRQTLGQGPEFLTYFQNEAQLEKSRLLSDRFSAERPKGSFSTLEIQRTEQGDSAMYLCASSSQTSGGAETQYFGPGTRLLVL.

This chain connects TRBV6-5 to TRBJ2-1; 10 nucleotides agree with TRBD2. The CDR3 has 16 residues. The J segment lost 2 bases and the V segment lost 3 bases, leaving 4 bases of the junction unmatched. The germline gives CDR1 MNHEY, CDR2 SVGAGI. The DNA of the CDR3 is TGTGCCAGCAGTTATAGCGGGAGGCCTGCCTACAATGAGCAGTTCTTC. This encodes CASSYSGRPAYNEQFF.

The chain carries TRBV11-2 and TRBJ2-7; 10 nucleotides match TRBD1. The CDR3 is made up of 14 amino acids. The J segment lost 6 bases and the V segment lost 4 bases, leaving 6 bases of the junction unmatched. Germline V gene sequence: CDR1 SGHAT, CDR2 FQNNGV. The CDR3 bases are TGTGCCAGCAGCTCCGGGACAGGGGTTTTCGAGCAGTACTTC. Amino acid sequence: CASSSGTGVFEQYF.

The chain joins TRBV2 to TRBJ2-5; 11 nucleotides match TRBD2. The CDR3 is made up of 14 amino acids. V trimming: 4 bases; J trimming: 4 bases; junction bases outside the gene matches: 2. Looked up from germline, CDR1 is SNHLY and CDR2 is FYNNEI. CDR3 sequence reads: CASSVGLAVETQYF. The CDR3 bases are TGTGCCAGCAGTGTGGGACTAGCGGTAGAGACCCAGTACTTC.